This T cell receptor (beta chain) was obtained from a study of T-cell reconstitution after alpha-beta-depleted transplantation in children. Regarding the study as a whole: Diversity and T-cell counts at one year after transplant derived mostly from new T cells. Reportedly, only several hundred clones from non-depleted graft cells drove alpha-beta T-cell counts at about two months. The origin of high day-60 TCRbeta diversity in some patients lay in surviving recipient T cells and thymic progenitors.

Turning to this clonotype: Antigen specificity is unknown.

The library targeted TCRbeta and was prepared with unique molecular identifiers. TCRdb ran MiXCR on the PCR reads and lists one entry per CDR3 protein. The sample lists around 500,000 distinct CDR3 sequences; around 23% were seen once. The V end was cut by 0 bases, the J end by 6 bases, with 15 bases between. Per the germline V gene, CDR1 is DFQATT and CDR2 is SNEGSKA (reference sequence). The CDR3 totals 15 residues. Material: PBMCs, mostly from graft donor cells, obtained 360 days after TCRalphabeta/CD19-depleted stem cell transplant. The receptor comes from a boy younger than two who had a stem cell transplant for acute myeloid leukemia, so the T cells may come from the graft donor. V and J are TRBV20-1 and TRBJ2-1, with D possibly TRBD2 on 5 matching bases. The CDR3 region has the DNA TGCAGTGCTAGAGATCAAGGCCTAGCTTTCAATGAGCAGTTCTTC. Translation: CSARDQGLAFNEQFF.